This T cell receptor beta chain was retrieved from a study of blood T cell repertoires in COVID-19. This clone was seen more than once but under ten times. The CDR3 is 14 residues long. CDR1 is SEHNR and CDR2 is FQNEAQ in the germline V gene (reference sequence). After removal of 1 base from V and 5 bases from J, the junction contained 4 bases not matched to a gene. Cohort allocation depended upon clinical history that participants reported. Each exposed participant met a COVID-19 case in the 2 weeks preceding study entry. Here immunoSEQ multiplex PCR was the method, and the copy in TCRdb shows in-frame clones only, minus some. The data contain around 270,000 clones, approximately 88% of them singletons.

The sequence was obtained from a woman aged 40 to 50 who had been exposed to COVID-19. Sequencing was performed on PBMCs or T cells enriched from blood (not recorded which). The V call is TRBV7-9, the J call TRBJ2-7; 8 bases fit TRBD1. CDR3: CASSLGQGMDEQYV. The CDR3 DNA reads TGTGCCAGCAGCTTAGGACAGGGGATGGACGAGCAGTACGTC.